This is a list of T cell receptor beta chains from one sample in a study of T cell repertoires in cytomegalovirus infection. Their recognized antigens are unknown. From the reads, TCRdb called clonotypes with MiXCR, one entry per CDR3 protein. The sample lists fewer than 1,000,000 distinct CDR3 sequences; roughly a third were seen once. The sample in question was cultured CD8+ T cells from PBMCs, obtained from culture after CMV antigen stimulation. The receptor set was obtained from a human donor in good health (CMV status not recorded). Some clones in this sample may be carry-over from other donors' samples. CDR3s leave out the opening cysteine and the closing phenylalanine or tryptophan. Each record gives: V gene, J gene, CDR3 protein.

V gene: TRBV19
J gene: TRBJ2-1
CDR3 protein: ASSMGDRYNEQF

V gene: TRBV6-2/TRBV6-3
J gene: TRBJ2-1
CDR3 protein: ASSPWTEGNEQF

V gene: TRBV10-3
J gene: TRBJ1-1
CDR3 protein: AITKQGEAF

V gene: TRBV2
J gene: TRBJ1-5
CDR3 protein: ASIQDRANNQPQH

V gene: TRBV2
J gene: TRBJ1-2
CDR3 protein: ASSEEGSGYT

V gene: TRBV28
J gene: TRBJ2-1
CDR3 protein: ASSPPTGANEQF

V gene: TRBV20-1
J gene: TRBJ2-2
CDR3 protein: SARDRLAGEFGELF

V gene: TRBV9
J gene: TRBJ2-5
CDR3 protein: ASSVAGKTQY

V gene: TRBV19
J gene: TRBJ2-5
CDR3 protein: ASSRTGILRETQY

V gene: TRBV7-2
J gene: TRBJ2-1
CDR3 protein: ASSLGLAGSDEQF

V gene: TRBV2
J gene: TRBJ1-1
CDR3 protein: ASISQGNTEAF